Sequencing of this TCR beta chain was carried out in a study of T cells expressing NK-cell markers. Study background: Eight donors were sequenced, seven testing HCMV-seropositive and one testing seronegative. Regarding the study as a whole: Of the CD8+ T cells in roughly 6 donors, roughly 1.0-7.5% belonged to dominant NKG2C+ clonotypes.

TCR beta cDNA was generated via 5'RACE template switching incorporating UMIs. With the 5' RACE reads reprocessed, TCRdb shows one record per CDR3 protein and no DNA. Here the sample table reports 200,000 to 300,000 distinct CDR3 sequences. Note on this clonotype: Its specificity is unknown.

The CDR3 length is 13 residues. The receptor's source is a woman between 18 and 70 years old in good health. This chain uses TRBV12-3 or TRBV12-4 with TRBJ2-1. Sequencing input: blood T cells: a sorted CD56 or NKG2C T cell subset, CD4+ or CD8+ T cells, or bulk PBMC T cells (not recorded which). CDR3 amino acids: CASSLRIETIWFF.